The 5 T cell receptor beta chains listed next were all sequenced from one sample in a study of blood T cell repertoires in COVID-19. Libraries were prepared by immunoSEQ multiplex PCR; TCRdb keeps only in-frame clonotypes and omits some of them. Of hundreds of thousands of clones in the sample, 80% to 90% are singletons; the top ten hold around 10%. The specimen was PBMCs or T cells enriched from blood (not recorded which). Receptors originate from a woman under 30 who had recovered from COVID-19.

V usage is TRBV15 and J usage is TRBJ2-1; no clear D. Trimming shortened V by 3 bases and J by 7 bases, and 13 bases separated the two germline ends. CDR1 LNHNV and CDR2 YYDKDF come from the germline V gene (reference sequence). The CDR3 extends over 14 amino acids. The CDR3 bases are TGTGCCACCAGCAGGAGGTTCGACGCGAATGAGCAGTTCTTC. Encoded protein: CATSRRFDANEQFF.

As to this clone: At the DNA level, this CDR3 is encoded by other sequences in the same sample as well. The chain joins TRBV9 to TRBJ1-1; weak D call: TRBD1 (5 bases). This CDR3 spans 15 amino acids. The germline CDR1 and CDR2 sequences are SGDLS and YYNGEE. V was shortened by 0 bases and J by 0 bases, with 9 bases between the two germline ends. The CDR3, as DNA: TGTGCCAGCAGCGTAGACCCAGGGCTGAACACTGAAGCTTTCTTT. Its protein product is CASSVDPGLNTEAFF.

This clone was recorded only once. V gene TRBV30 combines with J gene TRBJ1-3, with D possibly being TRBD1 (5 bases). Germline assignment: CDR1 GTSNPN and CDR2 SVGIG (reference sequence). The CDR3 has 11 amino acids. Trimming removed 1 base from V and 12 bases from J, with 10 bases in between. The DNA of the CDR3 is TGTGCCTGGAGTGCCGGGGGGGACATATATTTT. Encoded protein: CAWSAGGDIYF.

This chain connects TRBV10-3 to TRBJ1-1; tentative D call: TRBD1 (6 bases). Germline lookup yields CDR1 ENHRY and CDR2 SYGVKD. The germline V and J ends were trimmed by 6 bases and 8 bases, with 19 bases remaining between them. The CDR3 covers 14 residues. The CDR3 reads CAIRDARDTMEAFF. The CDR3 bases are TGTGCCATCAGGGATGCCCGGGACACTATGGAAGCTTTCTTT.

The V gene is TRBV18, the J gene TRBJ1-4; TRBD1 matches 9 bases. CDR1 KGHSH and CDR2 LQKENI come from the germline V gene. The CDR3 is 16 residues long. Trimming at V came to 1 base and at J to 8 bases, leaving 8 bases not matched to a gene. DNA of the CDR3: TGTGCCAGCTCACCACGGGGACAGGGTTGGAACGAAAAACTGTTTTTT. The encoded protein is CASSPRGQGWNEKLFF.